A selection of T cell receptor beta chains follows, all from one sample in a study of T cells after yellow fever vaccination. Each CDR3 protein is one row after TCRdb ran MiXCR on the 5' RACE reads. Of 150,000 or so distinct CDR3 sequences detected, roughly a tenth appear once; the ten largest clones hold about 40%. The sample in question was CD8+ T cells sorted from PBMCs, obtained 45 days after the yellow fever booster vaccination. Receptor source: a man younger than 35 who received the YFV17D yellow fever vaccine. CDR3s include the opening cysteine and the closing phenylalanine or tryptophan. The D gene is left open where the match is weak. Some rows have no size entry. The others give once, few or many, or a class for an expanded clone.

>-|TRBJ2-5|TRBV4-1|-
TGCGCCAGCAGCGCGGGGAGGCGCCAGGAGACCCAGTACTTC
CASSAGRRQETQYF
>TRBD1|TRBJ1-2|TRBV5-1|few
TGCGCCAGCAGCGCCACCGGGACAGGGGGTGGTTATGGCTACACCTTC
CASSATGTGGGYGYTF
>-|TRBJ2-2|TRBV24-1|-
TGTGCCACCAGTGAGCGGGGCTATCTGGGCACCGGGGAGCTGTTTTTT
CATSERGYLGTGELFF
>-|TRBJ2-3|TRBV14|-
TGTGCCAGCAGCCAAGAGACAGAGACCCCAGATGTTACGCAGTATTTT
CASSQETETPDVTQYF
>TRBD1|TRBJ2-7|TRBV27|many
TGTGCCAGCAGCCCTGGGGCAGGGGGCGTGGACGAGCAGTACTTC
CASSPGAGGVDEQYF
>-|TRBJ1-2|TRBV9|few
TGTGCCAGCAGCGAGGGGGGAGATCTATATGGCTACACCTTC
CASSEGGDLYGYTF
>-|TRBJ1-2|TRBV10-3|-
TGTGCCTCGAGGACCCCCGGGGGCTATACTGGCTACACCTTC
CASRTPGGYTGYTF
>-|TRBJ1-2|TRBV5-1|few
TGCGCCAGCGCACCACCCGGGACATTCGGAAATACTTATGGCTACACCTTC
CASAPPGTFGNTYGYTF
>-|TRBJ1-1|TRBV7-9|-
TGTGCCAGCAGCTTTGACCCCCGGGGGGCTGAAGCTTTCTTT
CASSFDPRGAEAFF
>TRBD2|TRBJ2-1|TRBV7-9|few
TGTGCCAGCAGCCTCGTTCGAGCGGGGACCAATCGCTCCTACAATGAGCAGTTCTTC
CASSLVRAGTNRSYNEQFF
>-|TRBJ1-1|TRBV6-6|few
TGTGCCAGCAACTTTAACACTGAAGCTTTCTTT
CASNFNTEAFF
>-|TRBJ2-2|TRBV7-4|many
TGTGCCAGCAGCTTAGCAGGGGACACCGGGGAGCTGTTTTTT
CASSLAGDTGELFF
>-|TRBJ2-3|TRBV6-2/TRBV6-3|few
TGTGCCAGCAGTAAACAGCGGACAGATACGCAGTATTTT
CASSKQRTDTQYF
>TRBD2|TRBJ2-3|TRBV7-9|-
TGTGCCAGCAGCTCTGTGCTAGCGGGGACAGATACGCAGTATTTT
CASSSVLAGTDTQYF
>-|TRBJ2-3|TRBV4-3|many
TGCGCCAGCAGCCAAGGGGATGGGATAGATACGCAGTATTTT
CASSQGDGIDTQYF
>TRBD2|TRBJ2-5|TRBV27|-
TGTGCCAGCAGACCCCTAGCGGGGGTAGGAGAGACCCAGTACTTC
CASRPLAGVGETQYF
>-|TRBJ2-2|TRBV24-1|-
TGTGCCACCAGTGCGGCAGGGGGGGTCGCGAACACCGGGGAGCTGTTTTTT
CATSAAGGVANTGELFF
>-|TRBJ1-2|TRBV6-5|few
TGTGCCAGCAGTTATGCCCCCTTTTCGGGGCGGGAGGATGGCTACACCTTC
CASSYAPFSGREDGYTF
>-|TRBJ2-3|TRBV6-5|-
TGTGCCAGCAGTCGGGACGGATACACAGATACGCAGTATTTT
CASSRDGYTDTQYF
>TRBD1|TRBJ1-2|TRBV6-4|-
TGTGCCAGCAGTCCGACAGGGGTTGCTAACTATGGCTACACCTTC
CASSPTGVANYGYTF
>TRBD1|TRBJ2-2|TRBV4-1|many
TGCGCCAGCAGCCCTAGGGACAGTGGGACCGGGGAGCTGTTTTTT
CASSPRDSGTGELFF
>TRBD1|TRBJ1-3|TRBV6-6|-
TGTGCCAGCAGTTCCCCCGGGACAGCCACTGGAAACACCATATATTTT
CASSSPGTATGNTIYF
>-|TRBJ2-1|TRBV4-1|few
TGCGCCAGCAGCCCCCGGGACCTTTACAATGAGCAGTTCTTC
CASSPRDLYNEQFF
>-|TRBJ1-6|TRBV28|once
TGTGCCAGCAGACCACCCGGGGGCTGGCGAAATTCACCCCTCCACTTT
CASRPPGGWRNSPLHF
>TRBD1|TRBJ1-1|TRBV27|few
TGTGCCAGCAGTTTGGACCACCAGGGGGCGGTTACTGAAGCTTTCTTT
CASSLDHQGAVTEAFF
>-|TRBJ1-1|TRBV4-3|few
TGCGCCAGCAGCCCGGGGGCGGGCGGAACTGAAGCTTTCTTT
CASSPGAGGTEAFF